This T cell receptor beta chain stems from a study of metastatic and nonmetastatic thyroid tumors (dated by TCRdb to 2018 to 2021). For the wider study: The researchers compared repertoires between peripheral blood samples and tumor or nodule tissue samples from patients with malignant or benign thyroid disease. Study-wide conclusions, independent of this receptor: TCR beta diversity was reported as significantly higher in malignant tumors than in benign nodules, in both blood and tumor samples.

This clone is termed medium-sized (0.01 to 0.1%). No cognate antigen has been identified for it. No base qualities exist here, and no much larger clone lies one base off it. V is cut by 3 bases and J by 8 bases, and the space between the germline ends is 13 bases. The germline V gene (reference sequence) specifies MNHEY as CDR1 and SMNVEV as CDR2. The CDR3 numbers 13 residues from cysteine through phenylalanine. Of all the DNA, just the CDR3 is kept, 39 bases in frame from base 1. The method behind the library was PCR. Sequencer: Illumina HiSeq 4000. The TCR beta-chain CDR3 region of each patient was profiled by high-throughput sequencing. The study's processing was this. CDR3 differences across clinicopathological groups were used to build a classifier for discriminating distant-metastatic papillary thyroid cancer patients. The Shannon index was used to assess repertoire diversity, and the Morisita-Horn index was used to assess tumor-blood repertoire similarity. Using fastp at Q25 and MiXCR, TCRdb reprocessed the public reads and kept productive beta chains. The V and J calls come from TCRdb's annotation, not from the publication. The sample has 15,000 to 20,000 clones on record, approximately 30% of them singletons. The top ten clones comprise 15% to 17% of the sample.

None of the patients had been given any treatment before thyroid surgery. The study retrospectively analysed patient clinical samples collected from about 2012 to 2019 using T-cell receptor beta sequencing. This chain is built from TRBV27 and TRBJ1-2; perhaps TRBD1 is the D gene, with 5 bases matching. Sample: tumor tissue. The TCR comes from a female donor with papillary thyroid cancer or a benign thyroid nodule (not recorded which). Some clones in this sample may be carry-over from other donors' samples. The nucleotides read TGTGCCAGCAGTTTCCGGGACTCCATAGGCTACACCTTC. This sequence encodes CASSFRDSIGYTF.